This TCR beta chain was found in a study of blood T cell repertoires in COVID-19. Germline CDR1 LNHNV, CDR2 YYDKDF (reference sequence). The CDR3 is 16 residues long. Trimming took off 1 base at V and 3 bases at J, with 12 bases between the two ends. The protocol was immunoSEQ multiplex PCR, while the TCRdb copy is restricted to in-frame clones and leaves out a portion. The sample has approximately 240,000 clones, approximately 86% seen once. The sequence was obtained from an elderly woman with active or convalescent COVID-19. The gene calls are TRBV15 and TRBJ1-4; D might be TRBD1 (5 bases). What was sequenced was peripheral blood. The DNA of the CDR3 is TGTGCCACCAGCAGAGGAACCAGGGCGGCTAATGAAAAACTGTTTTTT. Its protein is CATSRGTRAANEKLFF.